Listed here is a single T cell receptor beta chain. Its cognate antigen is unknown. These data come from a study of T-cell memory formation after mild COVID-19. Study results and limitations: Contracting CD4+ clones were located mainly in CM and EM, and CD8+ clones in EMRA.

Germline V gene lookup returns CDR1 SGHRS and CDR2 YFSETQ. J gave up 1 base and V 7 bases, and 5 bases lay outside the gene matches. The CDR3 is 14 amino acids. TCRdb reanalysed the 5' RACE reads using MiXCR and keeps one entry per CDR3 protein. The table has approximately 99,000 distinct CDR3 sequences, around 17% seen once. This receptor was taken from a man younger than 35 who had mild COVID-19 (a few samples of this study predate the infection). Cell type and time point are not known. Input material: PBMCs or a T cell subset sorted from them (not recorded which). The chain uses TRBV5-1 and TRBJ2-1; TRBD2 matches 7 bases. The CDR3: CASRLAGSYNEQFF. CDR3 DNA: TGCGCCAGCCGACTAGCAGGTTCCTACAATGAGCAGTTCTTC.